Listed below are T cell receptor beta chains from one sample, sequenced in a study of blood T cells in healthy people across ages. A single record per CDR3 protein comes from TCRdb applying MiXCR to the 5' RACE reads. The repertoire holds 1.5 million to 1.8 million distinct CDR3 sequences, with approximately 43% as singletons. Material: blood. Receptors were obtained from a woman aged 18-35 years in good health. CDR3s include the opening cysteine and the closing phenylalanine or tryptophan.

>TRBV11-2
CASSLRRTGGGDNSPLHF
>TRBV2
CASSTGLGNTGELFF
>TRBV2
CASSADRVSGYTF
>TRBV29-1
CSAVMGLSGYTF
>TRBV13
CASRSQGSRGGYNEQYF
>TRBV9
CASSAHASGANVLTF
>TRBV7-2
CASSLVVWAGEPYEQYF
>TRBV4-3
CASSQEEGRQGFYGYTF
>TRBV7-3
CASSLRAAGANVLTF
>TRBV20-1
CSARQGMGNQPQHF
>TRBV7-2
CASSRERVTDTQYF